What follows are 12 T cell receptor beta chains derived from one specimen sequenced in a study of shared T cell receptors in the human thymus. Some clones are missing from TCRdb's copy, which holds only in-frame ones; the method was immunoSEQ multiplex PCR. Of about 660,000 clones listed, 80% to 90% were seen once; the top ten hold roughly 0.0094%. These same data were also listed under a study on human thymus T cells.

The specimen sequenced was thymocytes. The receptors shown here come from a boy younger than two with a congenital heart defect.

The chain recombines TRBV4-3 with TRBJ2-2, with unresolved D. Trimming removed 1 base from V and 2 bases from J, with 14 bases in between. The CDR3 consists of 17 residues. CDR1 and CDR2 (germline): LGHNA, YSLEER. Written as DNA, the CDR3 is TGCGCCAGCAGCCAAGCTTACCCGCACTTCAACACCGGGGAGCTGTTTTTT. Translation: CASSQAYPHFNTGELFF.

The CDR3 loop reads CASSEGQGLGNTIYF. The CDR3, as DNA: TGTGCCAGCAGCGAGGGACAGGGGTTAGGAAACACCATATATTTT. The V and J genes are TRBV5-4 and TRBJ1-3; 10 bases match TRBD1. The germline V gene encodes CDR1 SGHNT and CDR2 YYREEE (reference sequence). V lost 4 bases to trimming and J lost 4 bases; unmatched junction nucleotides: 5. The CDR3 has 15 residues.

The V gene is TRBV28, the J gene TRBJ2-1; TRBD2 matches 9 bases. There are 14 residues in the CDR3. Germline V CDR1 and CDR2: MDHEN, SYDVKM. Trimming took 8 bases from V and 8 from J; bases not matched to a gene: 10. CDR3 sequence: CASFGLAGEDEQFF. The DNA for the CDR3 is TGTGCCAGCTTCGGGTTAGCGGGAGAAGATGAGCAGTTCTTC.

The chain links TRBV7-7 to TRBJ2-7; 7 bases line up with TRBD2. The germline CDR1 and CDR2 sequences are SSHAT and FNYEAQ (reference sequence). V was clipped by 3 bases and J by 4 bases; unmatched bases: 6. The CDR3 runs to 14 residues. CDR3 nucleotides: TGTGCCAGCAGCTTGAGCGGGAAACGGTACGAGCAGTACTTC. Protein product: CASSLSGKRYEQYF.

The chain employs TRBV27 and TRBJ1-1; D is possibly TRBD1 (5 bases). The germline CDR1 and CDR2 sequences are MNHEY and SMNVEV (reference sequence). The CDR3 is made up of 14 amino acids. Trimming shortened V by 4 bases and J by 2 bases, and 11 bases separated the two germline ends. CDR3 amino acids: CASSSRQTNTEAFF. The DNA of the CDR3 is TGTGCCAGCAGTTCCCGACAGACTAACACTGAAGCTTTCTTT.

The rearrangement links TRBV4-1 to TRBJ2-2; 7 positions match TRBD1. Germline V gives CDR1 MGHRA, CDR2 YSYEKL. The CDR3 length is 18 residues. V lost 0 bases to trimming and J lost 5 bases; unmatched junction nucleotides: 12. CDR3 residues: CASSQDTKGASSTGELFF. The CDR3 bases are TGCGCCAGCAGCCAAGATACTAAGGGGGCCAGCTCGACCGGGGAGCTGTTTTTT.

This rearrangement joins TRBV29-1 to TRBJ2-7; 7 bases match TRBD1. The CDR3 runs to 14 residues. J gave up 1 base and V 4 bases, and 7 bases lay outside the gene matches. Germline assignment: CDR1 SQVTM and CDR2 ANQGSEA. The CDR3 protein is CSVGGDSHSYEQYF. The CDR3, as DNA: TGCAGCGTTGGAGGGGACAGCCATTCCTACGAGCAGTACTTC.

The chain couples TRBV7-2 to TRBJ2-1; D gene unclear. V lost 3 bases to trimming and J lost 0 bases, with 6 bases between them. CDR1 is SGHTA, CDR2 FQGNSA, per germline. The CDR3 spans 14 residues. Written as DNA, the CDR3 is TGTGCCAGCAGCTTTGGCAGCTCCTACAATGAGCAGTTCTTC. Protein product: CASSFGSSYNEQFF. Together with reference TRBV7-2 and TRBJ2-1, the CDR3 gives the full variable domain: GAGVSQSPSNKVTEKGKDVELRCDPISGHTALYWYRQSLGQGLEFLIYFQGNSAPDKSGLPSDRFSAERTGGSVSTLTIQRTQQEDSAVYLCASSFGSSYNEQFFGPGTRLTVL.

V usage is TRBV5-1 and J usage is TRBJ2-7, with TRBD2 as a possible D gene (6 bases). CDR3 size: 14 residues. Germline V CDR1 and CDR2: SGHRS, YFSETQ. V lost 4 bases, J lost 3 bases, and 14 bases lay in between. The CDR3 DNA follows: TGCGCCAGCAGCCCAGGAACTAGCCGCTACGAGCAGTACTTC. This sequence encodes CASSPGTSRYEQYF.

The rearrangement joins TRBV13 to TRBJ2-3; tentatively, D is TRBD1 (5 bases). Trimming took 0 bases from V and 3 from J, leaving 13 bases between them. The germline CDR1 and CDR2 sequences are PRHDT and FYEKMQ (reference sequence). The CDR3 totals 16 residues. This chain's CDR3 is CASSLGPLRVTDTQYF. CDR3 in DNA: TGTGCCAGCAGCTTAGGACCCCTCAGGGTGACAGATACGCAGTATTTT.

The V call is TRBV14, the J call TRBJ2-1; D gene uncertain. There are 13 residues in the CDR3. Trimming took 0 bases from V and 8 from J, leaving 8 bases between them. Per germline, CDR1 SGHDN and CDR2 FVKESK. CDR3 protein: CASSQERSYEQFF. In DNA, the CDR3 is TGTGCCAGCAGCCAAGAAAGGAGCTATGAGCAGTTCTTC. Full variable domain (rest looked up from reference TRBV14 and TRBJ2-1): EAGVTQFPSHSVIEKGQTVTLRCDPISGHDNLYWYRRVMGKEIKFLLHFVKESKQDESGMPNNRFLAERTGGTYSTLKVQPAELEDSGVYFCASSQERSYEQFFGPGTRLTVL.

The chain links TRBV28 to TRBJ1-5; D not certain. This CDR3 contains 13 residues. Deletions cut 5 bases from V and 6 bases from J, with 11 bases between. Germline CDR1 is MDHEN and CDR2 is SYDVKM. CDR3 sequence reads: CASSRREGQPQHF. CDR3 DNA sequence: TGTGCCAGCAGTCGGAGGGAGGGTCAGCCCCAGCATTTT.